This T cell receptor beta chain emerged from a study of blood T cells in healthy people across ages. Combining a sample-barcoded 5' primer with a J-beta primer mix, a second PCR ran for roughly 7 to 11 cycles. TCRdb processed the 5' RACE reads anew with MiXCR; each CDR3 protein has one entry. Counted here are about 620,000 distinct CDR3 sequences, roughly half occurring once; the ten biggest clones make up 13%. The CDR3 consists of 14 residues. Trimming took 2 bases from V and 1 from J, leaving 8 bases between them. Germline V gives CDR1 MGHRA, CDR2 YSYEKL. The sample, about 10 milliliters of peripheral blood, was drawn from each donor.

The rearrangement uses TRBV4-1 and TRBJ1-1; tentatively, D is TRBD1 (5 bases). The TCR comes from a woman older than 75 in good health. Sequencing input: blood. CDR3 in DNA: TGCGCCAGCAGCCAAACCGGGGCGAACACTGAAGCTTTCTTT. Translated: CASSQTGANTEAFF.